This TCR beta chain is drawn from a study of cytomegalovirus exposure and HLA in healthy donors. Germline V lookup: CDR1 MGHRA, CDR2 YSYEKL. The CDR3 is 16 amino acids. After removal of 4 bases from V and 0 bases from J, the junction contained 9 bases not matched to a gene. This table comes from immunoSEQ multiplex PCR, and its TCRdb copy is limited to in-frame clones, with some not included. The repertoire has some 190,000 clones, roughly 86% of them found once; the top ten carry less than 9.5%. General study points: In vitro work confirmed that a few CMV-associated chains recognize CMV antigens. Reportedly, cytomegalovirus status was diagnosed with high sensitivity and specificity.

As concerns this clone: Its antigen is not known.

The validation cohort, a group of more than 100 subjects, included the donors and was separate from the approximately 650-subject first cohort. This chain uses TRBV4-1 with TRBJ2-7; 7 positions agree with TRBD1. The source material was PBMCs. This TCR derives from a man aged 30-40 years in good health and CMV-seropositive. In DNA form, the CDR3 reads TGCGCCAGCAGCCTCAGGGGGACAGAAAGCTCCTACGAGCAGTACTTC. It specifies CASSLRGTESSYEQYF.